The 26 T cell receptor beta chains below come from one sample, sequenced in a study of blood T cell repertoires in COVID-19. Produced via immunoSEQ multiplex PCR; TCRdb's table is partial and in-frame only. Among hundreds of thousands of clones listed, roughly 85% were seen once. Sample: peripheral blood. These receptors were taken from a human donor in a cohort sampled during active COVID-19.

CDR3 sequence (DNA): TGTGCCAGCTTCCCGCAGCGGGGGGCTTACAATGAGCAGTTCTTC. Translating it yields CASFPQRGAYNEQFF. This chain connects TRBV5-4 to TRBJ2-1, with 9 bases that match TRBD2. The CDR3 loop spans 15 amino acids. The ends lost 7 bases at V and 4 bases at J; junction bases unmatched: 9. Looked up from germline, CDR1 is SGHNT and CDR2 is YYREEE (reference sequence).

This clone was found once. The chain links TRBV9 to TRBJ2-1; D unclear. Trimming removed 0 bases from V and 1 base from J, with 5 bases in between. Germline-derived CDR1 and CDR2 are SGDLS and YYNGEE. The CDR3 runs to 14 residues. In DNA form, the CDR3 reads TGTGCCAGCAGCGTAGCGACTTCCTACAATGAGCAGTTCTTC. Translation gives CASSVATSYNEQFF.

This clone was seen a single time. The V call is TRBV28, the J call TRBJ2-2; D remains ambiguous. This CDR3 contains 14 residues. V lost 3 bases to trimming and J lost 2 bases, with 7 bases between them. Germline lookup yields CDR1 MDHEN and CDR2 SYDVKM. This CDR3 is CASSFAGNTGELFF. DNA for the CDR3: TGTGCCAGCAGTTTCGCCGGTAACACCGGGGAGCTGTTTTTT.

This chain uses TRBV6-5 with TRBJ1-2; D might be TRBD1 (5 bases). Trimming shortened V by 6 bases and J by 13 bases, and 15 bases separated the two germline ends. There are 11 residues in the CDR3. CDR1 is MNHEY, CDR2 SVGAGI, per germline. CDR3 in DNA: TGTGCCAGCAGCTTAGGGGTGGGATGCACCTTC. Encoded protein: CASSLGVGCTF.

This clone was observed a handful of times. The chain employs TRBV30 and TRBJ2-7, with 7 nucleotides matching TRBD1. Germline V lookup: CDR1 GTSNPN, CDR2 SVGIG (reference sequence). The CDR3 runs 12 residues. V dropped 1 base and J dropped 6; count of bases not matched to a gene: 3. CDR3: CAWSDRGREQYF. CDR3 bases: TGTGCCTGGAGTGACAGGGGACGCGAGCAGTACTTC.

V and J are TRBV10-3 and TRBJ2-1; 7 bases are a match to TRBD2. This CDR3 region has 17 residues. V was pared by 2 bases and J by 7 bases, with 14 bases of the junction left unmatched. In germline, CDR1 is ENHRY, CDR2 SYGVKD. Here the CDR3 DNA reads TGTGCCATCAGTGAGGCAATAGCTGGGGCCGGGGGGAATGAGCAGTTCTTC. Translation: CAISEAIAGAGGNEQFF.

This clone came up once. The rearrangement joins TRBV7-2 to TRBJ2-1, with TRBD2 matching 13 bases. Germline CDR1 SGHTA, CDR2 FQGNSA. After removal of 7 bases from V and 0 bases from J, the junction contained 3 bases not matched to a gene. The CDR3 totals 16 residues. CDR3 coding DNA: TGTGCCAGCAAGACTAGCGGGGGGCTCTCCTACAATGAGCAGTTCTTC. This codes for CASKTSGGLSYNEQFF. The full variable domain, its missing parts supplied by reference TRBV7-2 and TRBJ2-1, is GAGVSQSPSNKVTEKGKDVELRCDPISGHTALYWYRQSLGQGLEFLIYFQGNSAPDKSGLPSDRFSAERTGGSVSTLTIQRTQQEDSAVYLCASKTSGGLSYNEQFFGPGTRLTVL.

This chain uses TRBV29-1 with TRBJ1-2, with D possibly matching TRBD1 (5 bases). This CDR3 is built from 13 residues. V dropped 7 bases and J dropped 7 bases, with 19 bases sitting between them. Germline CDR1 and CDR2: SQVTM and ANQGSEA. The CDR3 sequence: CSGLRDSGSGYTF. In nucleotides, the CDR3 is TGCAGCGGACTTAGGGACTCCGGATCTGGCTACACCTTC.

V usage is TRBV14 and J usage is TRBJ1-1; D gene unclear. Germline CDR1 and CDR2: SGHDN and FVKESK. There are 14 residues in the CDR3. Deletions cut 0 bases from V and 7 bases from J, with 12 bases between. The CDR3 DNA is TGTGCCAGCAGCCAAGATAAAAAAGGACTTGAAGCTTTCTTT. Translated, it gives CASSQDKKGLEAFF. Drawing the rest from reference TRBV14 and TRBJ1-1, the complete variable domain is EAGVTQFPSHSVIEKGQTVTLRCDPISGHDNLYWYRRVMGKEIKFLLHFVKESKQDESGMPNNRFLAERTGGTYSTLKVQPAELEDSGVYFCASSQDKKGLEAFFGQGTRLTVV.

This chain uses TRBV3-1 (or the pseudogene TRBV3-2) with TRBJ1-1; TRBD1 is a possible D gene (5 bases). CDR1 and CDR2 (germline): LGHDT, YNNKEL (reference sequence). CDR3 length equals 12 residues. The V end lost 2 bases, the J end lost 11 bases, and 12 bases lay between the germline ends. In nucleotides, the CDR3 is TGTGCCAGCAGCCAAAACCAGGGTTCGGCTTTCTTT. Encoded protein: CASSQNQGSAFF.

This clone has only one observation. The rearrangement joins TRBV19 to TRBJ1-5; tentatively, D is TRBD1 (5 bases). Trimming removed 8 bases at V and 0 bases at J, with 23 bases between. Germline CDR1 LNHDA, CDR2 SQIVND (reference sequence). The CDR3 has 18 residues. As DNA, the CDR3 is TGTGCCAGTCCGTTGGACCAGTGGGGGGAGTATAGCAATCAGCCCCAGCATTTT. Its protein product is CASPLDQWGEYSNQPQHF.

This clone has only a few counts. The V call is TRBV3-1 (or the pseudogene TRBV3-2), the J call TRBJ1-2; the match to TRBD1 covers 8 bases. This CDR3 is built from 12 residues. V shed 7 bases and J 8 bases; nucleotides not matched to a gene: 6. The germline gives CDR1 LGHDT, CDR2 YNNKEL (reference sequence). In DNA form, the CDR3 reads TGTGCCAGCACCGAGACAGGGGCAGGCTACACCTTC. Translation gives CASTETGAGYTF.

The chain employs TRBV10-3 and TRBJ1-2; D remains unclear. The CDR3 length is 13 residues. V lost 4 bases and J 0 bases, leaving 6 bases between the germline ends. The germline CDR1 and CDR2 sequences are ENHRY and SYGVKD. This chain's CDR3 is CAISVQSNYGYTF. CDR3 in DNA: TGTGCCATCAGTGTACAGTCTAACTATGGCTACACCTTC.

There are a few counts of this clone. This chain connects TRBV2 to TRBJ1-6, with 7 bases aligning to TRBD1. The CDR3 covers 14 residues. V was clipped by 6 bases and J by 10 bases; unmatched bases: 9. Germline V gene data show CDR1 as SNHLY and CDR2 as FYNNEI. The CDR3: CASSIDRARSPLHF. CDR3 DNA: TGTGCCAGCAGCATTGACAGGGCCCGGTCACCCCTCCACTTT.

This clone was observed once. The J gene is TRBJ1-1, the V gene TRBV9; 9 bases match TRBD1. Per the germline V gene, CDR1 is SGDLS and CDR2 is YYNGEE. The CDR3 extends over 15 amino acids. V was pared by 5 bases and J by 4 bases, with 9 bases of the junction left unmatched. For the CDR3, the DNA is TGTGCCAGCAGTGCTACCGGGACAGGGAGCACTGAAGCTTTCTTT. Translating it yields CASSATGTGSTEAFF.

The gene calls are TRBV3-1 (or the pseudogene TRBV3-2) and TRBJ1-6, with TRBD1 matching over 7 bases. The V gene's germline CDR1 is LGHDT and CDR2 YNNKEL (reference sequence). The CDR3 covers 14 residues. V gave up 4 bases and J gave up 7 bases; unmatched junction bases: 4. The CDR3: CASSRDRLNSPLHF. As DNA, the CDR3 is TGTGCCAGCAGCCGGGACAGATTAAATTCACCCCTCCACTTT.

The V and J genes are TRBV19 and TRBJ2-7; maybe TRBD1 (5 bases). Germline assignment: CDR1 LNHDA and CDR2 SQIVND (reference sequence). V lost 1 base to trimming and J lost 1 base, with 17 bases between them. The CDR3 spans 17 residues. The CDR3, as DNA: TGTGCCAGTAGTATAGCGGACACTCCAGGTAGTTCCTACGAGCAGTACTTC. Its protein is CASSIADTPGSSYEQYF.

The rearrangement uses TRBV19 and TRBJ2-7; possible D gene TRBD2, 5 bases. V shed 3 bases and J shed 4 bases, with 10 bases lying between them. CDR3 length equals 13 residues. Germline values: CDR1 LNHDA, CDR2 SQIVND (reference sequence). CDR3 sequence reads: CASSIRTDYEQYF. The CDR3, as DNA: TGTGCCAGTAGTATTCGGACTGATTACGAGCAGTACTTC.

The chain couples TRBV5-1 to TRBJ2-2; possible D gene TRBD1, 6 bases. This CDR3 is built from 12 residues. The ends were cut back, 3 bases at V and 8 bases at J, with 8 bases in the middle. Germline values: CDR1 SGHRS, CDR2 YFSETQ. CDR3 amino acids: CASSSDSGELFF. The CDR3 coding sequence is TGCGCCAGCAGCTCGGACAGTGGGGAGCTGTTTTTT.

The chain employs TRBV18 and TRBJ1-2; tentative D call: TRBD1 (6 bases). The CDR3 runs 13 residues. Germline CDR1 KGHSH, CDR2 LQKENI. The V end lost 5 bases, the J end lost 7 bases, and 14 bases lay between the germline ends. CDR3 amino acids: CASSLTGEGGYTF. In DNA form, the CDR3 reads TGTGCCAGCTCATTGACAGGCGAAGGTGGCTACACCTTC.

The V and J genes are TRBV7-9 and TRBJ2-3; perhaps TRBD1 as D (5 bases). The CDR3 consists of 14 residues. The ends were cut back, 3 bases at V and 5 bases at J, with 12 bases in the middle. CDR1 is SEHNR, CDR2 FQNEAQ, per germline (reference sequence). CDR3 amino acids: CASSFSQGEDTQYF. Here the CDR3 DNA reads TGTGCCAGCAGCTTCTCCCAGGGTGAAGATACGCAGTATTTT.

The chain joins TRBV19 to TRBJ1-4; 8 nucleotides line up with TRBD1. Germline-derived CDR1 and CDR2 are LNHDA and SQIVND (reference sequence). CDR3 length: 16 amino acids. V gave up 3 bases and J gave up 7 bases; unmatched junction bases: 10. The CDR3 coding sequence is TGTGCCAGTAGTATGGGCAGGGGGCGCCTTGGTGAAAAACTGTTTTTT. Amino acid sequence: CASSMGRGRLGEKLFF.

V usage is TRBV5-4 and J usage is TRBJ1-4; 9 positions agree with TRBD1. V was pared by 5 bases and J by 7 bases, with 9 bases of the junction left unmatched. The CDR3 has 15 amino acids. CDR1 and CDR2 from the germline V gene are SGHNT and YYREEE (reference sequence). The CDR3 is CASSFTGTGFEKLFF. The CDR3 region has the DNA TGTGCCAGCAGTTTTACCGGGACAGGGTTTGAAAAACTGTTTTTT.

This clone was seen only once. V gene TRBV28 combines with J gene TRBJ2-1; D perhaps matches TRBD1 (5 bases). V was pared by 3 bases and J by 6 bases, with 9 bases between. The length of the CDR3 is 13 residues. Germline-derived CDR1 and CDR2 are MDHEN and SYDVKM. The CDR3 sequence: CASSFTGGNEQFF. The CDR3 nucleotides are TGTGCCAGCAGTTTCACAGGTGGCAATGAGCAGTTCTTC.

V and J are TRBV5-1 and TRBJ2-5; 7 bases match TRBD2. V shed 1 base and J 3 bases; nucleotides not matched to a gene: 6. This CDR3 is built from 15 residues. Germline lookup yields CDR1 SGHRS and CDR2 YFSETQ. The CDR3 nucleotides read TGCGCCAGCAGCTTGACCAGCGGGGTCGAAGAGACCCAGTACTTC. Its protein is CASSLTSGVEETQYF.

This clone was recorded only once. The gene calls are TRBV19 and TRBJ1-2; D possibly corresponds to TRBD1 (5 bases). CDR1 is LNHDA, CDR2 SQIVND, per germline (reference sequence). The CDR3 is made up of 13 amino acids. Trimming pared 4 bases from V and 5 bases from J, leaving 11 bases between. The CDR3 here is CASSNAGQYGYTF. In nucleotides, the CDR3 is TGTGCCAGTAGTAACGCGGGGCAGTATGGCTACACCTTC.